Here is one T cell receptor beta chain with its context. The assay was immunoSEQ multiplex PCR, and TCRdb's table has in-frame clones only and misses some. The data hold more than 85,000 clones, with roughly nine tenths observed a single time. J gave up 1 base and V 3 bases, and 8 bases lay outside the gene matches. Germline loops: CDR1 LNHDA, CDR2 SQIVND (reference sequence). This CDR3 is built from 18 residues. The data derive from a study of control samples from healthy donors and cancer patients. The sequenced sample was blood. The receptor was isolated from a woman between 18 and 30 years old in good health. The rearrangement joins TRBV19 to TRBJ2-1, with 11 bases identical to TRBD2. CDR3 nucleotides: TGTGCCAGTAGTATCTCAACTAGCGGGGGACCATCCTACAATGAGCAGTTCTTC. It is translated as CASSISTSGGPSYNEQFF.